This TCR beta chain comes out of a study of blood T cells in healthy people across ages. Study summary: Template switching picked up about one barcoded beta molecule for each two T cells.

Germline lookup yields CDR1 MNHEY and CDR2 SMNVEV (reference sequence). V lost 3 bases and J lost 6; bases outside the gene matches: 9. CDR3 length equals 16 residues. Per-sample yields of isolated PBMCs were at least 6 million. The authors ran a second PCR of about 7 to 12 cycles using a sample-barcoded 5' primer and a J-beta primer mix. Each CDR3 protein is one row after TCRdb ran MiXCR on the 5' RACE reads. The sample has 850,000 to 1,300,000 distinct CDR3 sequences, 40% to 55% seen once; the top ten hold approximately 17%. This chain connects TRBV27 to TRBJ2-2, with 8 bases lining up with TRBD1. The sequence was obtained from a woman aged 60-75 years in good health. The sequenced material came from blood. The CDR3: CASSLQRTGTAGELFF. The CDR3 nucleotides read TGTGCCAGCAGTTTGCAGAGGACAGGGACGGCCGGGGAGCTGTTTTTT.